These 27 T cell receptor beta chains were sequenced from one sample in a study of blood T cell repertoires in COVID-19. Only in-frame clones appear in the TCRdb table, and some are missing; sequencing was by immunoSEQ multiplex PCR. The table has over 200,000 clones, around 90% seen once. The sample comprised peripheral blood. These receptors all stem from a man aged 60 to 69 who had recovered from COVID-19.

The chain joins TRBV19 to TRBJ1-6, with 7 bases lining up with TRBD1. The CDR3 is made up of 15 amino acids. Germline trimming cut 10 bases from V and 5 bases from J; bases unmatched to any gene: 11. From germline, CDR1 is LNHDA and CDR2 SQIVND (reference sequence). The CDR3 DNA sequence: TGTGCCACCCGTAGTTATGGGACAGATAATTCACCCCTCCACTTT. As protein: CATRSYGTDNSPLHF.

The V call is TRBV11-2, the J call TRBJ2-1; 12 bases map to TRBD2. J lost 7 bases, V lost 10 bases, and 5 bases had no gene match. CDR1 and CDR2 (germline): SGHAT, FQNNGV. The CDR3 length is 13 residues. The chain's CDR3 is CATRLAGANEQFF. The CDR3 DNA follows: TGTGCCACCAGACTAGCGGGAGCAAATGAGCAGTTCTTC.

V gene TRBV5-1 combines with J gene TRBJ1-1, with D hard to call. Deletions cut 1 base from V and 8 bases from J, with 24 bases between. CDR1 is SGHRS, CDR2 YFSETQ, per germline. This CDR3 has 17 amino acids. The CDR3 DNA is TGCGCCAGCAGCTTGTTGGGCCCGGGGTCGAGAACAAAAGAAGCTTTCTTT. Its protein is CASSLLGPGSRTKEAFF.

The chain has TRBV7-2 and TRBJ2-3; 13 nucleotides agree with TRBD2. V trimming: 5 bases; J trimming: 4 bases; junction bases outside the gene matches: 6. The CDR3 sequence is 16 residues long. Germline V gives CDR1 SGHTA, CDR2 FQGNSA. CDR3 in amino acids: CASSPRTSGRADTQYF. DNA of the CDR3: TGTGCCAGCAGCCCTAGGACTAGCGGGAGAGCAGATACGCAGTATTTT.

The chain employs TRBV9 and TRBJ2-1; a weak D match, TRBD2 (5 bases). Germline V gene sequence: CDR1 SGDLS, CDR2 YYNGEE. V dropped 5 bases and J dropped 6 bases, with 21 bases sitting between them. This CDR3 is built from 16 residues. The CDR3 region has the DNA TGTGCCAGCAGTGCACCGGGGATGGTGGGGTCCAATGAGCAGTTCTTC. This sequence encodes CASSAPGMVGSNEQFF.

The rearrangement joins TRBV6-5 to TRBJ1-2, with D maybe TRBD1 (5 bases). V was cut by 7 bases and J by 2 bases, with 8 bases left in between. Germline CDR1 and CDR2: MNHEY and SVGAGI. The length of the CDR3 is 12 residues. CDR3 sequence: CASNKGNYGYTF. The CDR3 DNA sequence: TGTGCCAGCAATAAGGGGAACTATGGCTACACCTTC.

This sequence joins TRBV5-4 and TRBJ2-6, with 8 positions matching TRBD2. V shed 5 bases and J 0 bases; nucleotides not matched to a gene: 7. The CDR3 is 17 amino acids. Germline CDR1 SGHNT, CDR2 YYREEE (reference sequence). The DNA for the CDR3 is TGTGCCAGCAGTCTCGGGGGGGGCGCCTCTGGGGCCAACGTCCTGACTTTC. It translates to CASSLGGGASGANVLTF.

The CDR3 DNA sequence: TGCAGCGGAGGCAGCCGAGCTTACAATGAGCAGTTCTTC. Protein product: CSGGSRAYNEQFF. This chain links TRBV29-1 with TRBJ2-1, with D hard to call. CDR1 SQVTM and CDR2 ANQGSEA come from the germline V gene. CDR3 length: 13 amino acids. V dropped 7 bases and J dropped 4 bases, with 14 bases sitting between them.

This sequence joins TRBV2 and TRBJ2-5; possible D gene TRBD1, 5 bases. Germline V gene sequence: CDR1 SNHLY, CDR2 FYNNEI. CDR3 length equals 17 residues. V lost 8 bases, J lost 4 bases, and 26 bases lay in between. The CDR3 protein is CASSERQGGFFRETQYF. CDR3 sequence (DNA): TGTGCCAGCTCCGAACGGCAGGGTGGATTTTTCCGAGAGACCCAGTACTTC. Combining the CDR3 with reference TRBV2 and TRBJ2-5 gives the whole variable domain EPEVTQTPSHQVTQMGQEVILRCVPISNHLYFYWYRQILGQKVEFLVSFYNNEISEKSEIFDDQFSVERPDGSNFTLKIRSTKLEDSAMYFCASSERQGGFFRETQYFGPGTRLLVL.

The chain has TRBV28 and TRBJ1-4; TRBD1 matches 8 bases. The CDR3 totals 15 residues. Trimming cost V 3 bases and J 2 bases; bases outside gene matches: 2. Germline-derived CDR1 and CDR2 are MDHEN and SYDVKM. The CDR3 loop is CASSFRQGTNEKLFF. The DNA of the CDR3 is TGTGCCAGCAGTTTCCGACAGGGGACTAATGAAAAACTGTTTTTT.

This sequence joins TRBV27 and TRBJ2-7; D is ambiguous. The germline gives CDR1 MNHEY, CDR2 SMNVEV (reference sequence). The CDR3 sequence is 13 residues long. Between the trimmed V and J ends, which lost 3 bases and 0 bases, there was a span of 6 bases. The CDR3 loop reads CASSFDNSYEQYF. The CDR3 DNA reads as TGTGCCAGCAGTTTCGACAACTCCTACGAGCAGTACTTC.

J is TRBJ2-7 and V is TRBV27, with 9 positions matching TRBD2. The germline CDR1 and CDR2 sequences are MNHEY and SMNVEV (reference sequence). V gave up 6 bases and J gave up 3 bases; unmatched junction bases: 6. This CDR3 comprises 14 residues. As DNA, the CDR3 is TGTGCCAGCAGGCGTAGCGGGAGCATCTACGAGCAGTACTTC. As protein: CASRRSGSIYEQYF.

This clone has a handful of counts. V usage is TRBV19 and J usage is TRBJ1-2; 9 positions agree with TRBD1. V was clipped by 7 bases and J by 6 bases; unmatched bases: 6. CDR1 is LNHDA and CDR2 is SQIVND in the germline V gene (reference sequence). The CDR3 totals 13 residues. The CDR3 spells CASNPQGADGYTF. The CDR3 region has the DNA TGTGCCAGTAACCCACAGGGGGCAGATGGCTACACCTTC.

This sequence joins TRBV19 and TRBJ2-2; D is uncertain. The germline V and J ends were trimmed by 5 bases and 4 bases, with 5 bases remaining between them. CDR3 length: 12 amino acids. Germline loops: CDR1 LNHDA, CDR2 SQIVND (reference sequence). CDR3 loop: CASSSITGELFF. In DNA, the CDR3 is TGTGCCAGTAGTTCCATCACCGGGGAGCTGTTTTTT.

Worth noting for this clone: Distinct nucleotide sequences in the sample also encode this CDR3. V is TRBV5-1 and J is TRBJ1-2, with TRBD1 as a possible D gene (5 bases). CDR3 length equals 14 residues. Trimming pared 0 bases from V and 5 bases from J, leaving 11 bases between. CDR1 SGHRS and CDR2 YFSETQ come from the germline V gene. The CDR3 DNA follows: TGCGCCAGCAGCTTGGAGGGGCAGGGTTATGGCTACACCTTC. Its protein product is CASSLEGQGYGYTF.

The gene calls are TRBV7-2 and TRBJ2-7; 10 nucleotides match TRBD2. Germline V gene lookup returns CDR1 SGHTA and CDR2 FQGNSA. This CDR3 comprises 14 residues. The trim removed 3 bases at V and 2 bases at J, leaving 1 base unmatched. CDR3 DNA sequence: TGTGCCAGCAGCTTTACTAGCGGGGCCTACGAGCAGTACTTC. This codes for CASSFTSGAYEQYF. Variable domain in full (rest from reference TRBV7-2 and TRBJ2-7): GAGVSQSPSNKVTEKGKDVELRCDPISGHTALYWYRQSLGQGLEFLIYFQGNSAPDKSGLPSDRFSAERTGGSVSTLTIQRTQQEDSAVYLCASSFTSGAYEQYFGPGTRLTVT.

The J gene is TRBJ2-5, the V gene TRBV18; TRBD1 agrees at 8 bases. Germline-derived CDR1 and CDR2 are KGHSH and LQKENI. V was pared by 3 bases and J by 5 bases, with 5 bases of the junction left unmatched. The CDR3 has 14 amino acids. The CDR3 bases are TGTGCCAGCTCACCGCTGGACAGGGCGGAGACCCAGTACTTC. Translation: CASSPLDRAETQYF.

The V gene is TRBV7-2, the J gene TRBJ2-1; 9 bases line up with TRBD1. CDR1 is SGHTA, CDR2 FQGNSA, per germline. J gave up 5 bases and V 5 bases, and 10 bases lay outside the gene matches. The CDR3 runs to 16 residues. The CDR3 DNA is TGTGCCAGCAGCCAAGTGGGGACAGGGATCAACAATGAGCAGTTCTTC. Translation gives CASSQVGTGINNEQFF.

V gene TRBV9 combines with J gene TRBJ2-5; TRBD2 is a possible D gene (5 bases). V was shortened by 4 bases and J by 5 bases, with 12 bases between the two germline ends. Germline V gene lookup returns CDR1 SGDLS and CDR2 YYNGEE. The CDR3 length is 13 residues. Written as DNA, the CDR3 is TGTGCCAGCAGCTTCTCTAGAGGGGAGACCCAGTACTTC. It codes for CASSFSRGETQYF.

This sequence joins TRBV18 and TRBJ1-5; D unclear. Germline V gene sequence: CDR1 KGHSH, CDR2 LQKENI. The germline V and J ends were trimmed by 5 bases and 1 base, with 15 bases remaining between them. There are 16 residues in the CDR3. CDR3 nucleotides: TGTGCCAGCTCATCGTACAGCCCCTTCAGCAATCAGCCCCAGCATTTT. Its translation: CASSSYSPFSNQPQHF.

The chain recombines TRBV5-4 with TRBJ2-3; maybe TRBD2 (5 bases). Per the germline V gene, CDR1 is SGHNT and CDR2 is YYREEE (reference sequence). The V end lost 0 bases, the J end lost 2 bases, and 10 bases lay between the germline ends. The CDR3 extends over 15 amino acids. This chain's CDR3 is CASSLVRTDTDTQYF. For the CDR3, the DNA is TGTGCCAGCAGCTTGGTGAGGACTGACACAGATACGCAGTATTTT.

Concerning this clone: At the DNA level, this CDR3 is encoded by other sequences in the same sample as well. This chain links TRBV19 with TRBJ1-5, with TRBD1 matching 7 bases. J was trimmed by 6 bases and V by 3 bases; bases with no gene match: 5. CDR3 length: 14 residues. Germline lookup yields CDR1 LNHDA and CDR2 SQIVND (reference sequence). This chain's CDR3 is CASSIGAGGQPQHF. The CDR3 DNA is TGTGCCAGTAGTATTGGGGCAGGGGGTCAGCCCCAGCATTTT.

V and J are TRBV29-1 and TRBJ1-1; possibly TRBD1 for D (6 bases). V lost 6 bases and J lost 1, with 12 bases in between. There are 13 residues in the CDR3. Germline lookup yields CDR1 SQVTM and CDR2 ANQGSEA. The CDR3 nucleotides read TGCAGCGTCAAATGGACAGCGAACACTGAAGCTTTCTTT. This translates into CSVKWTANTEAFF.

The rearrangement uses TRBV30 and TRBJ1-1; D gene unclear. CDR1 is GTSNPN, CDR2 SVGIG, per germline (reference sequence). This CDR3 is built from 13 residues. The V and J ends lost 1 base and 0 bases respectively, with 6 bases between them. The CDR3 spells CAWSEYLNTEAFF. The CDR3 nucleotides are TGTGCCTGGAGTGAATATTTGAACACTGAAGCTTTCTTT.

V usage is TRBV5-1 and J usage is TRBJ2-7, with D possibly TRBD1 on 6 matching bases. V lost 2 bases and J lost 3, with 15 bases in between. Germline assignment: CDR1 SGHRS and CDR2 YFSETQ. This CDR3 has 15 residues. The CDR3 bases are TGCGCCAGCAGCTTAGGGACAATCTTCGGCTACGAGCAGTACTTC. Translated: CASSLGTIFGYEQYF.

The V gene is TRBV5-1, the J gene TRBJ2-7; D ambiguous. Germline V gene sequence: CDR1 SGHRS, CDR2 YFSETQ. The CDR3 contains 13 residues. With 6 bases removed from V and 4 bases from J, the gap between germline ends came to 14 bases. Here the CDR3 DNA reads TGCGCCAGCACCCTTGGAGAAGCATACGAGCAGTACTTC. Its translation: CASTLGEAYEQYF.

The chain joins TRBV28 to TRBJ1-2, with unresolved D. CDR1 is MDHEN and CDR2 is SYDVKM in the germline V gene. The CDR3 is 12 residues long. V lost 6 bases to trimming and J lost 6 bases, with 11 bases between them. The CDR3 sequence: CASSSGRDGYTF. The CDR3 nucleotides are TGTGCCAGCAGCTCCGGCCGGGATGGCTACACCTTC.